The 32 T cell receptor beta chains given below trace back to one sample, sequenced in a study of cytomegalovirus exposure and HLA in healthy donors. PCR employed 60 Vbeta and 13 Jbeta primers. Produced via immunoSEQ multiplex PCR; TCRdb's table is partial and in-frame only. The sample lists fewer than 200,000 clones, about two thirds occurring once. Specimen: PBMCs. These receptors all come from a woman aged 25 to 39 in good health and CMV-seronegative.

The chain recombines TRBV6-1 with TRBJ2-3, with TRBD1 matching over 7 bases. The CDR3 totals 15 residues. Germline V CDR1 and CDR2: MNHNS, SASEGT. V gave up 6 bases and J gave up 2 bases; unmatched junction bases: 8. In DNA form, the CDR3 reads TGTGCCAGCAGCTTCGGGACAGCCTACACAGATACGCAGTATTTT. It encodes CASSFGTAYTDTQYF.

The chain uses TRBV25-1 and TRBJ2-1, with D uncertain. V lost 4 bases and J 2 bases, leaving 9 bases between the germline ends. The CDR3 runs 14 residues. CDR1 and CDR2 (germline): MGHDK, SYGVNS. The CDR3 here is CASSVSSTYNEQFF. CDR3 bases: TGTGCCAGCAGTGTGTCTAGTACCTACAATGAGCAGTTCTTC.

The genes are TRBV6-4 and TRBJ2-1, with D possibly being TRBD2 (5 bases). The germline gives CDR1 MRHNA, CDR2 SNTAGT. Trimming pared 0 bases from V and 5 bases from J, leaving 11 bases between. The CDR3 consists of 15 residues. The chain's CDR3 is CASSDSGVRDNEQFF. The CDR3 bases are TGTGCCAGCAGTGACTCGGGTGTGCGGGACAATGAGCAGTTCTTC.

This rearrangement joins TRBV6-5 to TRBJ1-6; TRBD1 agrees at 9 bases. Germline assignment: CDR1 MNHEY and CDR2 SVGAGI. The V gene end was trimmed by 7 bases and the J gene end by 4 bases; junction bases not matched to a gene: 2. The CDR3 loop spans 14 amino acids. The CDR3 DNA reads TGTGCCAGCACGGGGACAGGGTATAATTCACCCCTCCACTTT. It translates to CASTGTGYNSPLHF.

This chain uses TRBV9 with TRBJ1-1; D call uncertain. The germline V and J ends were trimmed by 4 bases and 5 bases, with 18 bases remaining between them. This CDR3 has 15 amino acids. In germline, CDR1 is SGDLS, CDR2 YYNGEE. As DNA, the CDR3 is TGTGCCAGCAGCCCGCGTTCGGGAACAAAGACTGAAGCTTTCTTT. Encoded protein: CASSPRSGTKTEAFF.

The sample holds one count of this clone. This sequence joins TRBV10-3 and TRBJ2-7; 9 bases match TRBD1. V shed 2 bases, J shed 4 bases, and the junction held 3 bases outside the gene matches. Germline-derived CDR1 and CDR2 are ENHRY and SYGVKD. The CDR3 contains 14 residues. CDR3 coding DNA: TGTGCCATCAGTGAGGACAGGGGGGCGTACGAGCAGTACTTC. It is translated as CAISEDRGAYEQYF.

The chain joins TRBV4-1 to TRBJ2-5, with D perhaps given as TRBD1 or TRBD2 (5 bases each). The DNA matches TRBJ2-7 better at its end, which makes the J call doubtful. The CDR3 covers 14 residues. Germline assignment: CDR1 MGHRA and CDR2 YSYEKL. As DNA, the CDR3 is TGCGCCAGCAGCCTCGGAGAGGGTGGGGGCGAGCAGTACTTC. This gives the protein CASSLGEGGGEQYF.

CDR3 sequence (DNA): TGTGCCAGCAGCTTAGATGCAGGGGGTAGCAATCAGCCCCAGCATTTT. It specifies CASSLDAGGSNQPQHF. The chain links TRBV7-2 to TRBJ1-5; 7 bases match TRBD1. Germline-derived CDR1 and CDR2 are SGHTA and FQGNSA. The CDR3 sequence is 16 residues long. The V and J ends lost 1 base and 0 bases, in that order; junction bases with no gene match: 3.

V gene TRBV4-2 combines with J gene TRBJ1-1; TRBD1 aligns across 8 bases. Germline loops: CDR1 LGHNA, CDR2 YNFKEQ. The V gene end was trimmed by 10 bases and the J gene end by 0 bases; junction bases not matched to a gene: 10. The CDR3 loop spans 15 amino acids. The CDR3: CATFPDRGMNTEAFF. In nucleotides, the CDR3 is TGTGCCACCTTTCCAGACAGGGGTATGAACACTGAAGCTTTCTTT.

The chain recombines TRBV6-1 with TRBJ1-2; no firm D call. The CDR3 runs 17 residues. Germline CDR1 MNHNS, CDR2 SASEGT. Trimming removed 3 bases from V and 5 bases from J, with 22 bases in between. In nucleotides, the CDR3 is TGTGCCAGCAGTGATCCCCGGGAACGGACTGGGGTATATGGCTACACCTTC. This translates into CASSDPRERTGVYGYTF.

The chain couples TRBV15 to TRBJ2-7, with D tentatively TRBD1 (6 bases). From germline, CDR1 is LNHNV and CDR2 YYDKDF (reference sequence). V gave up 0 bases and J gave up 0 bases, with 9 bases separating them. The CDR3 is 15 amino acids. The CDR3 coding sequence is TGTGCCACCAGCAGAGACAGGGGAAGCTCCTACGAGCAGTACTTC. This sequence encodes CATSRDRGSSYEQYF.

The V call is TRBV9, the J call TRBJ2-2; D gene ambiguous. The CDR3 has 16 amino acids. Trimming left V 4 bases short and J 0 bases short, with 13 bases between. Germline V gene data show CDR1 as SGDLS and CDR2 as YYNGEE. This CDR3 is CASSPLFHTNTGELFF. In DNA, the CDR3 is TGTGCCAGCAGCCCTCTGTTCCACACGAACACCGGGGAGCTGTTTTTT.

This sequence joins TRBV4-1 and TRBJ2-7, with a possible D match to TRBD1 (6 bases). Trimming took 1 base from V and 3 from J, leaving 13 bases between them. CDR1 is MGHRA and CDR2 is YSYEKL in the germline V gene. The CDR3 sequence is 15 residues long. As DNA, the CDR3 is TGCGCCAGCAGCCAAGCTGCACAGGGTCTCTACGAGCAGTACTTC. Protein product: CASSQAAQGLYEQYF.

V usage is TRBV2 and J usage is TRBJ2-5; 7 nucleotides agree with TRBD1. The DNA matches TRBJ2-7 better at its end, which makes the J call doubtful. Germline assignment: CDR1 SNHLY and CDR2 FYNNEI. CDR3 length: 14 residues. The CDR3, as DNA: TGTGCCAGCAGTACTGACAGGGCCCCCTACGAGCAGTACTTC. It encodes CASSTDRAPYEQYF.

The V and J genes are TRBV29-1 and TRBJ2-1; a weak D match, TRBD1 (5 bases). The CDR3 covers 13 residues. The germline V gene has CDR1 SQVTM and CDR2 ANQGSEA. V lost 6 bases and J 9 bases, leaving 18 bases between the germline ends. The DNA for the CDR3 is TGCAGCGTGGGGCCGGACCCTGCCTTTGAGCAGTTCTTC. It is translated as CSVGPDPAFEQFF.

This sequence joins TRBV30 and TRBJ2-7, with D tentatively TRBD2 (5 bases). V was cut by 4 bases and J by 4 bases, with 17 bases left in between. The CDR3 runs to 14 residues. Germline-derived CDR1 and CDR2 are GTSNPN and SVGIG (reference sequence). This CDR3 is CAWNPKRAVYEQYF. In DNA form, the CDR3 reads TGTGCCTGGAACCCTAAGAGGGCGGTATACGAGCAGTACTTC.

CDR3 region: CSVLTGGIGGYTF. The CDR3 DNA reads TGCAGCGTCCTGACAGGGGGGATTGGTGGCTACACCTTC. V and J are TRBV29-1 and TRBJ1-2; 9 bases line up with TRBD1. V lost 6 bases to trimming and J lost 7 bases; unmatched junction nucleotides: 9. The CDR3 contains 13 residues. The germline CDR1 and CDR2 sequences are SQVTM and ANQGSEA.

The gene calls are TRBV4-1 and TRBJ2-2; TRBD1 agrees at 8 bases. This CDR3 is 17 amino acids long. With 4 bases clipped from V and 3 bases from J, the junction kept 10 bases outside the gene matches. Germline V gene data show CDR1 as MGHRA and CDR2 as YSYEKL. The CDR3 region has the DNA TGCGCCAGCAGCCTCATAGGACAGGGTTTGGACACCGGGGAGCTGTTTTTT. This encodes CASSLIGQGLDTGELFF.

J is TRBJ2-7 and V is TRBV19, with TRBD1 matching over 10 bases. Germline loops: CDR1 LNHDA, CDR2 SQIVND (reference sequence). The V and J ends lost 4 bases and 4 bases, in that order; junction bases with no gene match: 7. This CDR3 has 15 residues. This chain's CDR3 is CASSRTTGGVYEQYF. Written as DNA, the CDR3 is TGTGCCAGTAGTAGAACGACAGGGGGCGTTTACGAGCAGTACTTC.

The chain has TRBV27 and TRBJ2-7; TRBD2 matches 8 bases. Trimming at V came to 7 bases and at J to 0 bases, leaving 8 bases not matched to a gene. Germline CDR1 MNHEY, CDR2 SMNVEV (reference sequence). The CDR3 has 15 residues. The CDR3 reads CASTSRLAGSYEQYF. CDR3 nucleotides: TGTGCCAGCACCTCGAGGCTAGCGGGCTCCTACGAGCAGTACTTC.

Only a few counts were recorded for this clone. The V gene is TRBV30, the J gene TRBJ1-4; TRBD1 matches at 12 bases. Germline CDR1 GTSNPN, CDR2 SVGIG (reference sequence). Germline trimming cut 2 bases from V and 6 bases from J; bases unmatched to any gene: 7. CDR3 length: 16 amino acids. Here the CDR3 DNA reads TGTGCCTGGAGTACAGGGACAGGGGGCGTGGATGAAAAACTGTTTTTT. Amino acid sequence: CAWSTGTGGVDEKLFF.

V usage is TRBV9 and J usage is TRBJ2-1; TRBD2 matches at 10 bases. With 5 bases clipped from V and 8 bases from J, the junction kept 4 bases outside the gene matches. Germline loops: CDR1 SGDLS, CDR2 YYNGEE. The CDR3 is 13 amino acids. CDR3 coding DNA: TGTGCCAGCAGTTGGAGCGGGAGGGATGAGCAGTTCTTC. Protein sequence: CASSWSGRDEQFF.

This chain uses TRBV9 with TRBJ2-7; D possibly corresponds to TRBD1 (6 bases). Germline values: CDR1 SGDLS, CDR2 YYNGEE. The V and J ends lost 5 bases and 0 bases respectively, with 12 bases between them. The CDR3 length is 14 residues. The CDR3 DNA sequence: TGTGCCAGCAGTTACCAGGGGAGCTCCTACGAGCAGTACTTC. It specifies CASSYQGSSYEQYF. Full variable domain (remainder filled in from reference TRBV9 and TRBJ2-7): DSGVTQTPKHLITATGQRVTLRCSPRSGDLSVYWYQQSLDQGLQFLIQYYNGEERAKGNILERFSAQQFPDLHSELNLSSLELGDSALYFCASSYQGSSYEQYFGPGTRLTVT.

V gene TRBV6-1 combines with J gene TRBJ1-1; D may be TRBD1 (5 bases). This CDR3 is built from 13 residues. V lost 5 bases to trimming and J lost 1 base, with 8 bases between them. The V gene's germline CDR1 is MNHNS and CDR2 SASEGT. The CDR3 bases are TGTGCCAGCAGTTTACAGGCGAACACTGAAGCTTTCTTT. As protein: CASSLQANTEAFF.

The gene calls are TRBV7-9 and TRBJ1-4, with D tentatively TRBD1 (6 bases). Germline CDR1 SEHNR, CDR2 FQNEAQ (reference sequence). The CDR3 extends over 15 amino acids. V dropped 6 bases and J dropped 3 bases, with 14 bases sitting between them. The CDR3 loop reads CASRSNREPNEKLFF. The DNA of the CDR3 is TGTGCCAGCAGAAGCAACAGGGAGCCTAATGAAAAACTGTTTTTT.

Only a few counts were recorded for this clone. V gene TRBV5-4 combines with J gene TRBJ2-3; D may be TRBD2 (5 bases). The CDR3 is 14 residues long. The germline CDR1 and CDR2 sequences are SGHNT and YYREEE (reference sequence). V lost 0 bases and J lost 9, with 14 bases in between. CDR3 region: CASSLAFGERTQYF. DNA for the CDR3: TGTGCCAGCAGCTTGGCCTTTGGGGAGAGGACGCAGTATTTT.

V is TRBV19 and J is TRBJ1-1, with 7 positions matching TRBD1. The CDR3 length is 16 residues. Unmatched junction bases numbered 11, after V lost 7 bases and J lost 0 bases. CDR1 is LNHDA and CDR2 is SQIVND in the germline V gene (reference sequence). The CDR3 loop reads CASTQLGTAVNTEAFF. The CDR3, as DNA: TGTGCCAGTACCCAATTAGGGACAGCCGTGAACACTGAAGCTTTCTTT.

The rearrangement joins TRBV5-1 to TRBJ1-3; D gene ambiguous. The V and J ends lost 2 bases and 2 bases respectively, with 8 bases between them. This CDR3 spans 14 amino acids. Germline CDR1 SGHRS, CDR2 YFSETQ. CDR3 sequence (DNA): TGCGCCAGCAGCTTTGGCGGGGCTGGAAACACCATATATTTT. Protein sequence: CASSFGGAGNTIYF.

The chain links TRBV4-2 to TRBJ1-4; unclear D gene. V lost 8 bases and J lost 1, with 8 bases in between. The germline V gene encodes CDR1 LGHNA and CDR2 YNFKEQ. The CDR3 length is 13 residues. The CDR3 here is CASHRGTNEKLFF. The CDR3 DNA reads as TGTGCCAGCCATCGGGGAACTAATGAAAAACTGTTTTTT.

For the CDR3, the DNA is TGTGCCAGCAGCTTGGAACAGGGAAGGGGAGAGACCCAGTACTTC. It specifies CASSLEQGRGETQYF. The chain uses TRBV5-6 and TRBJ2-5, with D possibly being TRBD1 (6 bases). CDR3 length equals 15 residues. The V and J ends lost 0 bases and 4 bases respectively, with 13 bases between them. Germline-derived CDR1 and CDR2 are SGHDT and YYEEEE.

The rearrangement uses TRBV2 and TRBJ1-1; 7 bases are a match to TRBD1. Trimming took 1 base from V and 4 from J; bases not matched to a gene: 3. Germline CDR1 is SNHLY and CDR2 is FYNNEI. This CDR3 spans 14 amino acids. Here the CDR3 reads CASSEDRGGTEAFF. The CDR3 DNA reads TGTGCCAGCAGTGAAGACAGGGGCGGCACTGAAGCTTTCTTT. Variable domain in full (rest from reference TRBV2 and TRBJ1-1): EPEVTQTPSHQVTQMGQEVILRCVPISNHLYFYWYRQILGQKVEFLVSFYNNEISEKSEIFDDQFSVERPDGSNFTLKIRSTKLEDSAMYFCASSEDRGGTEAFFGQGTRLTVV.

The gene calls are TRBV7-9 and TRBJ1-1, with D possibly being TRBD1 (6 bases). This CDR3 is built from 13 residues. Per the germline V gene, CDR1 is SEHNR and CDR2 is FQNEAQ (reference sequence). The ends were cut back, 7 bases at V and 11 bases at J, with 20 bases in the middle. CDR3 DNA: TGTGCCAGCACCCCCCCCTGGGGGCGGTTTGCTTTCTTT. It is translated as CASTPPWGRFAFF.